What follows are 13 T cell receptor beta chains derived from one specimen sequenced in a study of regulatory T cells in long-lasting Graves disease. Both iRepertoire HTBI primers and Arm-PCR of CDR3 regions were used to build the TCR beta libraries. TCRdb recomputed calls from the multiplex PCR reads with MiXCR, one row per CDR3 protein. The sample lists approximately 290,000 distinct CDR3 sequences, 20% to 25% occurring once. Stated time point: persistent/refractory GD, antithyroid drugs over 5 years with positive TRAb. From PBMCs, RNA was extracted and then used to make the TCR library. The sequencing used peripheral blood mononuclear cells (PBMCs), collected when the disease was refractory, from a patient treated with antithyroid drugs. The receptor set was obtained from a female donor with Graves disease.

The chain uses TRBV29-1 and TRBJ2-2; 7 nucleotides line up with TRBD2. This CDR3 is built from 12 residues. V gave up 5 bases and J gave up 6 bases; unmatched junction bases: 3. Germline CDR1 is SQVTM and CDR2 is ANQGSEA. The CDR3 sequence: CSVRLAPGELFF. CDR3 sequence (DNA): TGCAGCGTTCGACTAGCTCCCGGGGAGCTGTTTTTT.

This clonotype was counted many times. The V gene is TRBV15, the J gene TRBJ2-5; 8 nucleotides align to TRBD2. Germline lookup yields CDR1 LNHNV and CDR2 YYDKDF (reference sequence). Trimming cost V 0 bases and J 2 bases; bases outside gene matches: 2. The CDR3 consists of 15 residues. In DNA form, the CDR3 reads TGTGCCACCAGCAGAGAGCAGCGGGAGCAAGAGACCCAGTACTTC. This sequence encodes CATSREQREQETQYF.

The V gene is TRBV6-2 or TRBV6-3, the J gene TRBJ2-1; D unclear. Germline V gene sequence: CDR1 MNHEY, CDR2 SVGEGT. This CDR3 is built from 13 residues. Trimming left V 2 bases short and J 9 bases short, with 11 bases between. The CDR3 sequence: CASSYDTASEQFF. CDR3 DNA: TGTGCCAGCAGTTACGACACCGCCTCTGAGCAGTTCTTC.

The chain has TRBV7-3 and TRBJ1-2; possible D gene TRBD1, 6 bases. The length of the CDR3 is 13 residues. CDR1 and CDR2 (germline): SGHTA, FQGTGA. The V end was cut by 4 bases, the J end by 8 bases, with 14 bases between. The CDR3 region is CASSSDPGAGYTF. The CDR3 nucleotides are TGTGCCAGCAGCTCTGATCCGGGGGCGGGCTACACCTTC.

This clonotype has more than one count but fewer than ten. The chain recombines TRBV24-1 with TRBJ2-5; 11 bases align to TRBD2. The germline CDR1 and CDR2 sequences are KGHDR and SFDVKD. CDR3 size: 16 residues. The V segment lost 0 bases and the J segment 3 bases; nucleotides outside the gene matches: 2. The CDR3 coding sequence is TGTGCCACCAGTGATTTGGGGACTAGCGGCGAAGAGACCCAGTACTTC. Translating it yields CATSDLGTSGEETQYF.

This chain links TRBV20-1 with TRBJ1-1; 7 bases align to TRBD1. V trimming: 3 bases; J trimming: 5 bases; junction bases outside the gene matches: 12. Germline values: CDR1 DFQATT, CDR2 SNEGSKA (reference sequence). The CDR3 covers 15 residues. The chain's CDR3 is CSASERQGLRTEAFF. CDR3 nucleotides: TGCAGTGCTAGTGAAAGACAGGGTTTGAGGACTGAAGCTTTCTTT.

This clonotype was counted only a few times. The V and J genes are TRBV29-1 and TRBJ2-3, with 7 nucleotides matching TRBD1. V was clipped by 7 bases and J by 4 bases; unmatched bases: 11. Germline V gene sequence: CDR1 SQVTM, CDR2 ANQGSEA. The length of the CDR3 is 14 residues. This chain's CDR3 is CSALDRSLPDTQYF. The CDR3 region has the DNA TGCAGCGCTTTGGACAGGTCCCTCCCAGATACGCAGTATTTT.

The rearrangement uses TRBV2 and TRBJ1-4; possible D gene TRBD1, 6 bases. V was shortened by 6 bases and J by 0 bases, with 14 bases between the two germline ends. There are 16 residues in the CDR3. Germline CDR1 SNHLY, CDR2 FYNNEI. The chain's CDR3 is CASSPAGEATNEKLFF. DNA of the CDR3: TGTGCCAGCAGCCCAGCAGGGGAAGCAACTAATGAAAAACTGTTTTTT.

This clonotype occurred many times. The V call is TRBV6-1, the J call TRBJ2-7; D not certain. The V and J ends lost 5 bases and 0 bases respectively, with 14 bases between them. CDR1 is MNHNS, CDR2 SASEGT, per germline. This CDR3 is 15 amino acids long. The DNA of the CDR3 is TGTGCCAGCAGTACCAGCGATGGTAGCTCCTACGAGCAGTACTTC. Its protein product is CASSTSDGSSYEQYF.

This chain uses TRBV10-3 with TRBJ2-7, with D possibly being TRBD1 (6 bases). V was trimmed by 4 bases and J by 2 bases, leaving 9 bases between them. Per the germline V gene, CDR1 is ENHRY and CDR2 is SYGVKD. The CDR3 consists of 13 residues. The CDR3 DNA reads TGTGCCATCAGTGGGGACAAGGCCTACGAGCAGTACTTC. Protein product: CAISGDKAYEQYF.

This clonotype was recorded many times. The rearrangement links TRBV2 to TRBJ2-7; D remains unclear. This CDR3 has 13 residues. Germline CDR1 and CDR2: SNHLY and FYNNEI. The V gene lost 4 bases and the J gene lost 1 base, with 8 bases spanning the gap. The CDR3 sequence is CASSVSPSYEQYF. The CDR3 coding sequence is TGTGCCAGCAGTGTTTCCCCGTCCTACGAGCAGTACTTC. The complete variable domain, with remaining parts taken from reference TRBV2 and TRBJ2-7, reads EPEVTQTPSHQVTQMGQEVILRCVPISNHLYFYWYRQILGQKVEFLVSFYNNEISEKSEIFDDQFSVERPDGSNFTLKIRSTKLEDSAMYFCASSVSPSYEQYFGPGTRLTVT.

This clonotype was counted at least ten times. The rearrangement links TRBV2 to TRBJ2-6; D call uncertain. This CDR3 comprises 16 residues. Trimming pared 1 base from V and 0 bases from J, leaving 7 bases between. Germline CDR1 and CDR2: SNHLY and FYNNEI. CDR3 bases: TGTGCCAGCAGTGAAGGAACGGCCTCTGGGGCCAACGTCCTGACTTTC. It specifies CASSEGTASGANVLTF.

V and J are TRBV20-1 and TRBJ1-1; a weak D match, TRBD1 (5 bases). Trimming left V 1 base short and J 5 bases short, with 11 bases between. This CDR3 has 13 amino acids. In germline, CDR1 is DFQATT, CDR2 SNEGSKA (reference sequence). The CDR3 sequence is CSARVPEGTEAFF. CDR3 nucleotides: TGCAGTGCTAGAGTTCCCGAGGGGACTGAAGCTTTCTTT.